This is a list of T cell receptor beta chains from one sample in a study of identical twins. TCRdb independently ran MiXCR on the 5' RACE reads; one entry per CDR3 protein. Among around 500,000 distinct CDR3 sequences listed, 11% to 15% were seen once. These data were likewise used in another study, on yellow fever vaccine responses in identical twins.

The source material was CD4+ T cells sorted from blood. The receptors here all came from a young woman in good health. Both conserved end residues are part of each CDR3. The order of the fields is V gene, D gene, clone size, J gene, CDR3 DNA, CDR3 protein. The D gene is left open where the match is weak. Clone size is stated in some rows and not others, as once, few, many or a class when expanded.

>TRBV7-2|-|-|TRBJ2-6
TGTGCCAGCAGCTTAGTACACAGCTCTGGGGCCAACGTCCTGACTTTC
CASSLVHSSGANVLTF
>TRBV7-9|TRBD1|-|TRBJ1-4
TGTGCCAGCAGCTTAGGGGACAGAGTTAATGAAAAACTGTTTTTT
CASSLGDRVNEKLFF
>TRBV6-5|TRBD1|few|TRBJ2-2
TGTGCCAGCAGTTACTCCTCGATCCTAGGACAGGGCGACACCGGGGAGCTGTTTTTT
CASSYSSILGQGDTGELFF
>TRBV7-9|-|-|TRBJ2-5
TGTGCCAGCAGCTTAGAATTGTCTTTTAAAGAGACCCAGTACTTC
CASSLELSFKETQYF
>TRBV12-3/TRBV12-4|-|-|TRBJ2-1
TGTGCCAGCAGTTTGGGGTCGGGAGCCAATGAGCAGTTCTTC
CASSLGSGANEQFF
>TRBV5-1|TRBD1|-|TRBJ2-5
TGCGCCAGCAGGGACAGGGGAGTGGAGACCCAGTACTTC
CASRDRGVETQYF
>TRBV15|-|-|TRBJ2-7
TGTGCCACCAGCAGAGAGGCAGGGAGCTCCTACGAGCAGTACTTC
CATSREAGSSYEQYF
>TRBV28|-|-|TRBJ1-2
TGTGCCAGCAGGGTCGGAGGTAACTATGGCTACACCTTC
CASRVGGNYGYTF
>TRBV7-3|-|-|TRBJ2-3
TGTGCCAGCAGCTTAATGGGGGGCTGGGGGGCAGATACGCAGTATTTT
CASSLMGGWGADTQYF
>TRBV20-1|TRBD2|-|TRBJ2-1
TGCAGTGCTTCCACGGGACTAGCGGGAGGGTACTACAATGAGCAGTTCTTC
CSASTGLAGGYYNEQFF
>TRBV20-1|TRBD2|-|TRBJ2-3
TGCAGTGCTCCGGTCGGGACTAGCGTATTAGATACGCAGTATTTT
CSAPVGTSVLDTQYF
>TRBV7-9|-|-|TRBJ1-6
TGTGCCAGCAGCTTCAATAATTCACCCCTCCACTTT
CASSFNNSPLHF
>TRBV29-1|TRBD1|many|TRBJ2-7
TGCAGCGTTGGGGACAGGGGGCTTCACGAGCAGTACTTC
CSVGDRGLHEQYF
>TRBV2|-|few|TRBJ1-6
TGTGCCAGCAGTGACAGGGCCAATAATTCACCCCTCCACTTT
CASSDRANNSPLHF
>TRBV5-1|TRBD2|few|TRBJ2-3
TGCGCCAGCAGCCTAGCGGGGACGATCACAGATACGCAGTATTTT
CASSLAGTITDTQYF
>TRBV7-2|TRBD2|-|TRBJ2-3
TGTGCCAGCAGTCAGACTAGCGGGGCTAGCACAGATACGCAGTATTTT
CASSQTSGASTDTQYF
>TRBV5-5|-|-|TRBJ2-1
TGTGCCAGCAGCTTGGGGGCCATCCCGGGACACGGTTTGGATGAGCAGTTCTTC
CASSLGAIPGHGLDEQFF
>TRBV7-3|-|many|TRBJ2-5
TGTGCCAGCAGCTCCCGGTCAGAGACCCAGTACTTC
CASSSRSETQYF
>TRBV6-1|TRBD2|-|TRBJ2-7
TGTGCCAGCAGCCCTTCCGGGACTAGCGGGAGAGGCGTCTACGAGCAGTACTTC
CASSPSGTSGRGVYEQYF
>TRBV28|-|-|TRBJ2-7
TGTGCCAGCAGGCCCCCCTTACAGGGCCCACCTTCCTACGAGCAGTACTTC
CASRPPLQGPPSYEQYF
>TRBV3-1|-|few|TRBJ2-7
TGTGCCAGCAGCCGCCAGGACAGCGACAACGAGCAGTACTTC
CASSRQDSDNEQYF
>TRBV6-2/TRBV6-3|-|-|TRBJ2-3
TGTGCCAGCAGTTACGGGTCGGGAACCACAGATACGCAGTATTTT
CASSYGSGTTDTQYF
>TRBV6-2/TRBV6-3|-|few|TRBJ2-1
TGTGCCAGCAGTTATCGTAGGTTACAGGATGAGCAGTTCTTC
CASSYRRLQDEQFF
>TRBV29-1|-|many|TRBJ2-5
TGCAGCGTTAGGGTCGCACAAGAGACCCAGTACTTC
CSVRVAQETQYF
>TRBV5-1|-|-|TRBJ2-1
TGCGCCAGCAGCTTGGTCGCGGGACCGAACAATGAGCAGTTCTTC
CASSLVAGPNNEQFF
>TRBV29-1|-|many|TRBJ2-2
TGCAGCGTTGTGGTCGGGGGGCTTGGCACCGGGGAGCTGTTTTTT
CSVVVGGLGTGELFF